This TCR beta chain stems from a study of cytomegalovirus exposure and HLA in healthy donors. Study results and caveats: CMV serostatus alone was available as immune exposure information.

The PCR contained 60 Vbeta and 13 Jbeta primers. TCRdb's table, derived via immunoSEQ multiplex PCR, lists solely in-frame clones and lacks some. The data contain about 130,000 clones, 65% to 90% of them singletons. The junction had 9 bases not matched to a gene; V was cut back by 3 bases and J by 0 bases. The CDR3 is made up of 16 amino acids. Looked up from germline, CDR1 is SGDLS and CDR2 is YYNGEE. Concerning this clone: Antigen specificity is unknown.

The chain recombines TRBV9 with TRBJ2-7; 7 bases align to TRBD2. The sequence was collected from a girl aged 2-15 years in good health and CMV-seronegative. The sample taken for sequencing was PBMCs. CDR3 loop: CASSGGTTEPSYEQYF. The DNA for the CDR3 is TGTGCCAGCAGCGGCGGGACTACCGAACCCTCCTACGAGCAGTACTTC. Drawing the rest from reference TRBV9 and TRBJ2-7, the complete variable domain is DSGVTQTPKHLITATGQRVTLRCSPRSGDLSVYWYQQSLDQGLQFLIQYYNGEERAKGNILERFSAQQFPDLHSELNLSSLELGDSALYFCASSGGTTEPSYEQYFGPGTRLTVT.